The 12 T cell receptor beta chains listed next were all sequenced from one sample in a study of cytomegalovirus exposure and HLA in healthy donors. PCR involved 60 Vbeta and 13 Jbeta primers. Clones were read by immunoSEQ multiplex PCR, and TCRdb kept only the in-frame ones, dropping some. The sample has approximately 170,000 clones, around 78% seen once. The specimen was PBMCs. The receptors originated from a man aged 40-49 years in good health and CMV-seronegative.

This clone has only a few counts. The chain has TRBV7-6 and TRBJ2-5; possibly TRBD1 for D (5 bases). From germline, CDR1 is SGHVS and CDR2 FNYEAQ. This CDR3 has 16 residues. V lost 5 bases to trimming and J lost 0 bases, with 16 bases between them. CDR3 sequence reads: CASSARQRAYQETQYF. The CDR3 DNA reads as TGTGCCAGCAGCGCGCGACAGAGAGCGTACCAAGAGACCCAGTACTTC.

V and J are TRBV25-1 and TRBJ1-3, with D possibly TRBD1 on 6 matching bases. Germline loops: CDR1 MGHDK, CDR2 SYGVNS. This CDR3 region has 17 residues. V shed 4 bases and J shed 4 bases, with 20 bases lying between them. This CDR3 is CASSGHPWTALGNTIYF. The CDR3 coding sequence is TGTGCCAGCAGTGGCCATCCGTGGACAGCTCTCGGAAACACCATATATTTT.

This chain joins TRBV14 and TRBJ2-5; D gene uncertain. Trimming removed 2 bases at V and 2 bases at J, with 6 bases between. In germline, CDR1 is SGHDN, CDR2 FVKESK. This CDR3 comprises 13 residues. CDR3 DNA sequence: TGTGCCAGCAGCCAACTATCTCAAGAGACCCAGTACTTC. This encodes CASSQLSQETQYF.

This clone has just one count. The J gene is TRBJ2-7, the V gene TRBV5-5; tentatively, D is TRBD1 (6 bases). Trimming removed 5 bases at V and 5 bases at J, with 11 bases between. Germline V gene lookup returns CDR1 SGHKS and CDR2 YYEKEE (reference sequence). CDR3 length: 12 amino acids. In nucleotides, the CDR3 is TGTGCCAGCAGTAACAGGGCCGACGAGCAGTACTTC. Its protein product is CASSNRADEQYF.

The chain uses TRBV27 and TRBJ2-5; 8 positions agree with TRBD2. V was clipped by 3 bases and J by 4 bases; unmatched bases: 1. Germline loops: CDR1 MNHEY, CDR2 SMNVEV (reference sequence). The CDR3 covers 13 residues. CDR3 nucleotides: TGTGCCAGCAGTTTCCGGGAGGGAGAGACCCAGTACTTC. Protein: CASSFREGETQYF.

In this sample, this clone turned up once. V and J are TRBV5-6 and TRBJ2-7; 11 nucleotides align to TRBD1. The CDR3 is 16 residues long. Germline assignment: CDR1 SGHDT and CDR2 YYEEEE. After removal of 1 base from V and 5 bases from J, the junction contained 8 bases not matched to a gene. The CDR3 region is CASSLTIGQGAHEQYF. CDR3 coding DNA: TGTGCCAGCAGCTTGACAATCGGACAGGGGGCCCACGAGCAGTACTTC.

DNA of the CDR3: TGTGCCAGCATCCGGGGGGCTCCCCCAGATACGCAGTATTTT. It encodes CASIRGAPPDTQYF. V usage is TRBV27 and J usage is TRBJ2-3; maybe TRBD2 (7 bases). The CDR3 length is 14 residues. Germline assignment: CDR1 MNHEY and CDR2 SMNVEV (reference sequence). V lost 7 bases and J lost 4, with 15 bases in between.

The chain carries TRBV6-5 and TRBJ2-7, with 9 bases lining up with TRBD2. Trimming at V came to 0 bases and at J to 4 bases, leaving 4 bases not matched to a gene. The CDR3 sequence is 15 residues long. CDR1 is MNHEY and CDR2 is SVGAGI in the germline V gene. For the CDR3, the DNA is TGTGCCAGCAGTTACTCGGTTAGCGGGAGATACGAGCAGTACGTC. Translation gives CASSYSVSGRYEQYV.

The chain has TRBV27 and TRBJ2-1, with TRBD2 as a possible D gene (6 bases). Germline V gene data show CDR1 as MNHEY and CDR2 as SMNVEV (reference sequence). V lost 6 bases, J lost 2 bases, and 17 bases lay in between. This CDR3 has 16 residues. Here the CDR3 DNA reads TGTGCCAGCAGCATCCTCCCGGGGGTAACCTACAATGAGCAGTTCTTC. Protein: CASSILPGVTYNEQFF.

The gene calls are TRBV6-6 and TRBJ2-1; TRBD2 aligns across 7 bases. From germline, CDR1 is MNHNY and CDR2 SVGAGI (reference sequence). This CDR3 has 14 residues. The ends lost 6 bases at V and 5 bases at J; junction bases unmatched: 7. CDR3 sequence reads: CASRRLAVDNEQFF. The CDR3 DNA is TGTGCCAGCAGGCGGCTAGCGGTAGACAATGAGCAGTTCTTC.

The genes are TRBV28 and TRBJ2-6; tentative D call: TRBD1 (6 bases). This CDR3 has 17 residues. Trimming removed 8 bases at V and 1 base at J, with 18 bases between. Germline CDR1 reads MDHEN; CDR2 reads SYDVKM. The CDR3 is CASQGTIVRSGANVLTF. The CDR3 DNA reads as TGTGCCAGCCAAGGGACAATCGTCCGATCTGGGGCCAACGTCCTGACTTTC.

This CDR3 is CASSQVTDPYGYTF. CDR3 DNA: TGCGCCAGCAGCCAAGTAACAGACCCTTATGGCTACACCTTC. V and J are TRBV4-1 and TRBJ1-2; unclear D gene. The germline V gene has CDR1 MGHRA and CDR2 YSYEKL. The V end lost 1 base, the J end lost 5 bases, and 11 bases lay between the germline ends. This CDR3 comprises 14 residues.